One and the same sample provided the 31 T cell receptor beta chains below, sequenced in a study of PD-1 blockade in mismatch repair-deficient tumors. Generated by immunoSEQ multiplex PCR, the TCRdb table keeps only in-frame clones and is missing some. The sample shows 120,000 or so clones, about 88% of them seen only once. This specimen consisted of peripheral blood, obtained 44 weeks after starting pembrolizumab. The origin of the receptors is an adult with mismatch repair-deficient cancer.

This clone is a singleton in its sample. This chain joins TRBV6-5 and TRBJ2-1; D is perhaps TRBD1 (5 bases). Germline V gene lookup returns CDR1 MNHEY and CDR2 SVGAGI. Trimming took 6 bases from V and 12 from J, leaving 18 bases between them. This CDR3 spans 13 amino acids. CDR3 DNA: TGTGCCAGCAGCTCTCAGGGAACCGGGTGGCAGTTCTTC. This encodes CASSSQGTGWQFF.

The chain combines TRBV7-9 with TRBJ2-3; 7 bases agree with TRBD2. V gave up 3 bases and J gave up 2 bases; unmatched junction bases: 8. Germline CDR1 SEHNR, CDR2 FQNEAQ (reference sequence). The CDR3 consists of 16 residues. The CDR3 nucleotides read TGTGCCAGCAGCTTTACGAAGACTAGCAACACAGATACGCAGTATTTT. This encodes CASSFTKTSNTDTQYF.

J is TRBJ2-3 and V is TRBV7-2, with D possibly TRBD2 on 5 matching bases. V dropped 1 base and J dropped 2 bases, with 10 bases sitting between them. CDR3 length equals 15 residues. The germline CDR1 and CDR2 sequences are SGHTA and FQGNSA. CDR3 in DNA: TGTGCCAGCAGCTTAGTCGGACTCTACACAGATACGCAGTATTTT. This sequence encodes CASSLVGLYTDTQYF.

This clone has only a few counts. The V and J genes are TRBV5-1 and TRBJ2-7, with 10 bases identical to TRBD1. The ends lost 4 bases at V and 2 bases at J; junction bases unmatched: 3. CDR1 and CDR2 from the germline V gene are SGHRS and YFSETQ. This CDR3 has 14 amino acids. CDR3 residues: CASSAGQGTYEQYF. CDR3 DNA sequence: TGCGCCAGCAGCGCGGGACAGGGGACCTACGAGCAGTACTTC.

V and J are TRBV10-3 and TRBJ2-6; D is unclear. Trimming shortened V by 3 bases and J by 2 bases, and 14 bases separated the two germline ends. CDR3 length equals 17 residues. Germline V gene lookup returns CDR1 ENHRY and CDR2 SYGVKD. The CDR3 is CAISDTIGRTGANVLTF. The DNA for the CDR3 is TGTGCCATCAGTGACACCATCGGTCGGACTGGGGCCAACGTCCTGACTTTC.

The rearrangement joins TRBV29-1 to TRBJ2-7, with 11 bases fitting TRBD2. J was trimmed by 3 bases and V by 4 bases; bases with no gene match: 5. Germline values: CDR1 SQVTM, CDR2 ANQGSEA. The CDR3 spans 14 residues. CDR3 loop: CSVGTSGRLYEQYF. CDR3 in DNA: TGCAGCGTTGGGACTAGCGGGCGTCTCTACGAGCAGTACTTC.

V gene TRBV7-2 combines with J gene TRBJ1-5, with no clear D. V shed 0 bases and J shed 2 bases, with 11 bases lying between them. CDR1 and CDR2 from the germline V gene are SGHTA and FQGNSA. The CDR3 has 16 amino acids. The CDR3 DNA follows: TGTGCCAGCAGCTTAGCAGGGCCGTTCGGCAATCAGCCCCAGCATTTT. Translated, it gives CASSLAGPFGNQPQHF.

The rearrangement joins TRBV30 to TRBJ2-7; possible D gene TRBD1, 6 bases. Germline V gives CDR1 GTSNPN, CDR2 SVGIG (reference sequence). The CDR3 has 13 amino acids. The V and J ends lost 8 bases and 2 bases respectively, with 16 bases between them. CDR3 nucleotides: TGTGCCGTACTCGGGACACCTCCCTACGAGCAGTACTTC. It specifies CAVLGTPPYEQYF.

The chain combines TRBV9 with TRBJ2-7; 10 positions agree with TRBD1. This CDR3 region has 15 residues. Germline CDR1 SGDLS, CDR2 YYNGEE. The V and J ends lost 2 bases and 2 bases, in that order; junction bases with no gene match: 4. CDR3 DNA sequence: TGTGCCAGCAGCGTGGGGGGACAGGGGACCTACGAGCAGTACTTC. Translation gives CASSVGGQGTYEQYF.

The CDR3 DNA reads as TGCGCCAGCAGCCAAGGCCCCGCCGGCGGGGAGCTGTTTTTT. Translating it yields CASSQGPAGGELFF. This chain joins TRBV4-1 and TRBJ2-2; D gene ambiguous. This CDR3 is 14 amino acids long. Germline-derived CDR1 and CDR2 are MGHRA and YSYEKL. Trimming pared 1 base from V and 7 bases from J, leaving 10 bases between.

The J gene is TRBJ2-2, the V gene TRBV7-6; 14 bases match TRBD2. From germline, CDR1 is SGHVS and CDR2 FNYEAQ. Unmatched junction bases numbered 6, after V lost 0 bases and J lost 3 bases. The CDR3 sequence is 19 residues long. CDR3 in amino acids: CASSLAYRTSGRYTGELFF. CDR3 nucleotides: TGTGCCAGCAGCTTAGCCTATAGGACTAGCGGGAGGTACACCGGGGAGCTGTTTTTT.

This sequence joins TRBV27 and TRBJ2-7; no clear D gene. CDR1 and CDR2 (germline): MNHEY, SMNVEV (reference sequence). The V and J ends lost 3 bases and 4 bases respectively, with 10 bases between them. This CDR3 is built from 13 residues. CDR3 amino acids: CASSFGRTYEQYF. The DNA for the CDR3 is TGTGCCAGCAGTTTCGGACGTACTTACGAGCAGTACTTC.

The V gene is TRBV6-5, the J gene TRBJ1-4, with D tentatively TRBD1 (5 bases). Germline V CDR1 and CDR2: MNHEY, SVGAGI. Trimming shortened V by 3 bases and J by 8 bases, and 16 bases separated the two germline ends. The CDR3 loop spans 15 amino acids. The CDR3 reads CASSYDPWGKEKLFF. The CDR3 DNA follows: TGTGCCAGCAGTTATGACCCCTGGGGGAAGGAAAAACTGTTTTTT.

The chain employs TRBV5-5 and TRBJ2-7; unclear D gene. CDR3 length: 12 amino acids. V was clipped by 0 bases and J by 5 bases, with 6 bases between them. Germline CDR1 reads SGHKS; CDR2 reads YYEKEE (reference sequence). The CDR3 spells CASSLVFHEQYF. The CDR3 region has the DNA TGTGCCAGCAGCTTGGTTTTCCACGAGCAGTACTTC.

The chain couples TRBV14 to TRBJ1-3; 8 nucleotides line up with TRBD1. The CDR3 consists of 16 residues. The ends lost 4 bases at V and 1 base at J; junction bases unmatched: 6. Germline V lookup: CDR1 SGHDN, CDR2 FVKESK. The CDR3 DNA sequence: TGTGCCAGCAGCCCCGGACAGGGAAAGTCTGGAAACACCATATATTTT. As protein: CASSPGQGKSGNTIYF.

The chain uses TRBV5-6 and TRBJ1-5; D gene unclear. The germline V and J ends were trimmed by 0 bases and 7 bases, with 8 bases remaining between them. Germline CDR1 SGHDT, CDR2 YYEEEE. The CDR3 loop spans 13 amino acids. The CDR3 reads CASSLGSFQPQHF. CDR3 in DNA: TGTGCCAGCAGCTTGGGCAGTTTCCAGCCCCAGCATTTT.

The rearrangement links TRBV21-1 to TRBJ2-7; TRBD2, the table's D call, was not compared with the DNA. TRBV21-1 is deemed a pseudogene. The CDR3 contains 18 residues. The CDR3 here is CASGRKRTSGPTAREQYF. As DNA, the CDR3 is TGTGCCAGCGGTAGGAAACGGACTAGCGGTCCCACCGCGCGGGAGCAGTACTTC.

The genes are TRBV18 and TRBJ2-7, with TRBD2 matching 8 bases. The J segment lost 1 base and the V segment lost 1 base, leaving 3 bases of the junction unmatched. CDR1 and CDR2 from the germline V gene are KGHSH and LQKENI. CDR3 size: 15 residues. In DNA form, the CDR3 reads TGTGCCAGCTCACCACTCCGCGGGAGGTCCTACGAGCAGTACTTC. This codes for CASSPLRGRSYEQYF.

The chain recombines TRBV28 with TRBJ1-1; the D is unclear. V lost 2 bases, J lost 1 base, and 8 bases lay in between. The CDR3 contains 14 residues. Germline assignment: CDR1 MDHEN and CDR2 SYDVKM. The CDR3 bases are TGTGCCAGCAGTTTACCGGGGAAGAACACTGAAGCTTTCTTT. Translated, it gives CASSLPGKNTEAFF.

This chain joins TRBV7-6 and TRBJ2-5; 7 bases line up with TRBD1. From germline, CDR1 is SGHVS and CDR2 FNYEAQ. This CDR3 is built from 14 residues. V shed 5 bases and J 5 bases; nucleotides not matched to a gene: 8. In nucleotides, the CDR3 is TGTGCCAGCAGCCTTGGGACAGTACGCGAGACCCAGTACTTC. This translates into CASSLGTVRETQYF.

V is TRBV6-6 and J is TRBJ1-1; no clear D. Per germline, CDR1 MNHNY and CDR2 SVGAGI (reference sequence). The CDR3 covers 12 residues. V lost 7 bases and J 4 bases, leaving 10 bases between the germline ends. Here the CDR3 reads CASKAAGTEAFF. The CDR3 DNA reads TGTGCCAGCAAGGCAGCGGGCACTGAAGCTTTCTTT.

The chain recombines TRBV6-1 with TRBJ1-5; 9 bases are shared with TRBD1. Germline assignment: CDR1 MNHNS and CDR2 SASEGT. The CDR3 runs to 13 residues. The trim removed 5 bases at V and 7 bases at J, leaving 3 bases unmatched. The CDR3 sequence is CASSLQGAQPQHF. DNA for the CDR3: TGTGCCAGCAGTTTACAGGGGGCCCAGCCCCAGCATTTT.

The V gene is TRBV6-1, the J gene TRBJ1-2; D not resolved. This CDR3 is built from 18 residues. V was clipped by 0 bases and J by 4 bases, with 21 bases between them. Germline lookup yields CDR1 MNHNS and CDR2 SASEGT. CDR3 sequence (DNA): TGTGCCAGCAGTGAAGCGCCAGTTTATCCCCCTCCTACCTATGGCTACACCTTC. This codes for CASSEAPVYPPPTYGYTF.

This chain links TRBV6-6 with TRBJ1-1; D ambiguous. This CDR3 is 14 amino acids long. Germline V gene lookup returns CDR1 MNHNY and CDR2 SVGAGI (reference sequence). Trimming pared 2 bases from V and 0 bases from J, leaving 7 bases between. As DNA, the CDR3 is TGTGCCAGCAGTTACGGGAAGCTGAACACTGAAGCTTTCTTT. Translated: CASSYGKLNTEAFF.

V is TRBV11-2 and J is TRBJ1-2; D ambiguous. The CDR3 totals 14 residues. Germline V gives CDR1 SGHAT, CDR2 FQNNGV. Trimming shortened V by 0 bases and J by 7 bases, and 12 bases separated the two germline ends. CDR3 protein: CASSLDRETGGYTF. The CDR3 DNA sequence: TGTGCCAGCAGCTTAGATAGGGAGACGGGTGGCTACACCTTC.

The V call is TRBV19, the J call TRBJ1-2; D perhaps matches TRBD1 (5 bases). The V and J ends lost 1 base and 3 bases respectively, with 9 bases between them. The germline gives CDR1 LNHDA, CDR2 SQIVND (reference sequence). The CDR3 sequence is 14 residues long. The CDR3 region has the DNA TGTGCCAGTAGTATAGGGGGCCGTGACTATGGCTACACCTTC. Translated, it gives CASSIGGRDYGYTF.

The chain uses TRBV12-5 and TRBJ2-3, with D perhaps being TRBD1 or TRBD2 (7 bases each). In germline, CDR1 is LGHNT, CDR2 FRNRAP. The CDR3 is 16 residues long. V lost 4 bases to trimming and J lost 0 bases, with 14 bases between them. The CDR3: CASGSPQGGSTDTQYF. The CDR3 DNA follows: TGTGCTAGTGGTTCACCTCAGGGGGGGAGCACAGATACGCAGTATTTT.

The V gene is TRBV23-1, the J gene TRBJ1-4; 7 bases line up with TRBD1. TRBV23-1 belongs to the ORF category, with a function that is uncertain. J gave up 0 bases and V 2 bases, and 9 bases lay outside the gene matches. This CDR3 contains 18 residues. CDR3 region: CASSQKGTVNATNEKLFF. The CDR3 DNA is TGCGCCAGCAGTCAAAAAGGGACAGTTAATGCAACTAATGAAAAACTGTTTTTT.

This rearrangement joins TRBV4-1 to TRBJ2-3; D not resolved. The CDR3 length is 17 residues. V was shortened by 4 bases and J by 0 bases, with 17 bases between the two germline ends. CDR1 and CDR2 from the germline V gene are MGHRA and YSYEKL. The CDR3 sequence is CASSPRTRTDSTDTQYF. The CDR3, as DNA: TGCGCCAGCAGCCCTAGGACCCGGACCGACAGCACAGATACGCAGTATTTT.

The V call is TRBV25-1, the J call TRBJ2-2, with a tentative D call TRBD1 (5 bases). CDR3 length: 13 amino acids. Germline V lookup: CDR1 MGHDK, CDR2 SYGVNS. Trimming removed 4 bases from V and 5 bases from J, with 8 bases in between. CDR3 nucleotides: TGTGCCAGCAGTGCATCAGGGACCGGGGAGCTGTTTTTT. This gives the protein CASSASGTGELFF.

V gene TRBV11-2 combines with J gene TRBJ2-2; possibly TRBD1 or TRBD2 for D (5 bases each). CDR3 length equals 16 residues. Trimming pared 5 bases from V and 2 bases from J, leaving 15 bases between. Germline lookup yields CDR1 SGHAT and CDR2 FQNNGV. The CDR3 DNA reads as TGTGCCAGCAGCCCAGGGACCGCTCTAAACACCGGGGAGCTGTTTTTT. Its translation is CASSPGTALNTGELFF.